A selection of T cell receptor beta chains follows, all from one sample in a study of Ad26.COV2.S vaccination and SARS-CoV-2 variants. Sequencing used immunoSEQ multiplex PCR; TCRdb keeps in-frame clones, though not all of them. The sample contains around 300,000 clones, 86% of which appear only once. Sequencing was performed on peripheral blood, taken in a trial of Ad26.COV2.S vaccine versus placebo. Receptors originate from a person aged 18-60 years who received the Ad26.COV2.S COVID-19 vaccine or a placebo. CDR3s include the opening cysteine and the closing phenylalanine or tryptophan. Clone size appears in some rows only: once, few, many, or a class for an expanded clone.

. | TRBJ1-5 | TRBV19 | CASTPGAGNSNQPQHF
. | TRBJ2-2 | TRBV4-2 | CASSQDRGAGGTGELFF
. | TRBJ1-6 | TRBV3-1/TRBV3-2 | CASSQEITTGGPLHF
. | TRBJ2-3 | TRBV6-2/TRBV6-3 | CASSPRSPRGPDTQYF
. | TRBJ2-3 | TRBV9 | CASSVKTGGTDTQYF
. | TRBJ2-3 | TRBV29-1 | CSVDPRSTDTQYF
. | TRBJ1-5 | TRBV30 | CAWIGTDSNQPQHF
. | TRBJ2-5 | TRBV2 | CASSLQGATQETQYF
. | TRBJ1-2 | TRBV30 | CAWSGPIYGYTF
. | TRBJ1-1 | TRBV19 | CASRMPGQWNTEAFF
. | TRBJ1-1 | TRBV20-1 | CSASMGNSEAFF
. | TRBJ2-7 | TRBV7-8 | CASSFVGGETKEQYF
. | TRBJ2-1 | TRBV5-1 | CASSKLPPGQGANEQFF
. | TRBJ2-2 | TRBV24-1 | CATNRGTGELFF
once | TRBJ2-2 | TRBV24-1 | CATSGGEKDTGELFF
. | TRBJ1-2 | TRBV6-5 | CASALSDRGRGGYTF
once | TRBJ2-7 | TRBV12-3/TRBV12-4 | CASSSGVSEQYF
. | TRBJ2-7 | TRBV19 | CASSLGQESYEQYF
. | TRBJ2-7 | TRBV19 | CASSIRLVEEQYF
. | TRBJ1-6 | TRBV28 | CASSLSATYNSPLHF
. | TRBJ2-3 | TRBV24-1 | CATSLLRGDTQYF
. | TRBJ1-5 | TRBV2 | CASSPQGGNQPQHF
. | TRBJ2-3 | TRBV28 | CASSSWGQGFLGLSTDTQYF
. | TRBJ1-3 | TRBV5-1 | CASSLGITGGNTIYF
. | TRBJ2-2 | TRBV19 | CASRKLAGGKTGELFF
. | TRBJ2-7 | TRBV7-8 | CASSLAEGLAYYTAYEQYF